The sequence of this T cell receptor (beta chain) was determined in a study of blood T cell repertoires in COVID-19. Study summary: COVID-19 samples, acute and convalescent, were from the United States, Italy and Spain.

As handled by the study authors: It was from reference gene primer amplification that nucleated cell counts were estimated. Repertoires were generated with immunoSEQ multiplex PCR, while TCRdb's copy carries only in-frame clones and drops some. That table supplies the V and J calls and clone size; D and trimming were determined from the DNA. Found here are around 200,000 clones, nearly 90% of them singletons; the top ten hold less than 15%. The CDR3 has 15 residues. J was trimmed by 2 bases and V by 6 bases; bases with no gene match: 5. In germline, CDR1 is SEHNR, CDR2 FQNEAQ (reference sequence). This TCR derives from a woman between 18 and 29 years old who had recovered from COVID-19. Input material: peripheral blood. V usage is TRBV7-9 and J usage is TRBJ2-1, with TRBD1 matching 9 bases. As DNA, the CDR3 is TGTGCCAGCAGGGGGACAGGGCGTCCCTACAATGAGCAGTTCTTC. Protein product: CASRGTGRPYNEQFF.